This is a list of T cell receptor beta chains from one sample in a study of shared clonotypes between healthy human individuals. TCRdb keeps only in-frame clones here, not all; method: immunoSEQ multiplex PCR. The sample includes fewer than 3 million clones, just under 95% of them seen just once. The sequenced sample consisted of naive CD4+ T cells from PBMCs. The origin of the receptors is a man aged 18-30 years in good health. Some clones in this sample may be carry-over from other donors' samples. CDR3s include the opening cysteine and the closing phenylalanine or tryptophan. Fields, in order: clone size, V gene, J gene, D gene, CDR3 DNA, CDR3 protein. The D gene is left open where the match is weak. Size is stated for part of the rows, as once, few or many counts, or as a class when the clone is expanded.

>once|TRBV28|TRBJ1-5|NA
TGTGCCAGCAGTCTGCGGACAATGCTAAGTCAGCCCCAGCATTTT
CASSLRTMLSQPQHF
>once|TRBV18|TRBJ2-1|NA
TGTGCCAGCTCACCCCCGCAGGACCACCCGCAAAAGCAGTTCTTC
CASSPPQDHPQKQFF
>NA|TRBV30|TRBJ2-2|TRBD2
TGTGCCTGGAGGACTAGCGGGACATGGGAGCTGTTTTTT
CAWRTSGTWELFF
>NA|TRBV5-1|TRBJ1-4|NA
TGCGCCAGCAGCTTGGACAGCGTAGATGAAAAACTGTTTTTT
CASSLDSVDEKLFF
>once|TRBV15|TRBJ2-7|TRBD2
TGTGCCACCAGCACGGGACTAGCGGGAGCCCACTACGAGCAGTACTTC
CATSTGLAGAHYEQYF
>NA|TRBV28|TRBJ2-4|NA
TGTGCCAGCAGTTTGGGTGGGAGTTCGGACATTCAGTACTTC
CASSLGGSSDIQYF
>NA|TRBV5-1|TRBJ2-4|TRBD1
TGCGCCAGCAGCTTGGGGACAGGGACGGACATTCAGTACTTC
CASSLGTGTDIQYF
>NA|TRBV29-1|TRBJ2-5|NA
TGCAGCGTCGCCGGGGCTAAAGAGACCCAGTACTTC
CSVAGAKETQYF
>NA|TRBV5-4|TRBJ1-1|NA
TGTGCCAGCAGCGTAGGACGGCAGAACACTGAAGCTTTCTTT
CASSVGRQNTEAFF
>NA|TRBV13|TRBJ1-3|NA
TGTGCCAGCAGCTCAAAGCAGGGTGGAAACACCATATATTTT
CASSSKQGGNTIYF
>NA|TRBV4-3|TRBJ2-3|TRBD1
TGCGCCAGCAGCCAAGGGGTGCAGGGGGGCACAGATACGCAGTATTTT
CASSQGVQGGTDTQYF
>NA|TRBV9|TRBJ2-4|NA
TGTGCCAGCAGCGCTGCCGGGCCCTCGCCAGGGGCCAAAAACATTCAGTACTTC
CASSAAGPSPGAKNIQYF
>NA|TRBV28|TRBJ2-5|TRBD2
TGTGCCAGCAGTCCCGGGGGGGCCGTGGAGACCCAGTACTTC
CASSPGGAVETQYF
>NA|TRBV28|TRBJ2-1|NA
TGTGCCAGCAGTCCTTTTAACAATGAGCAGTTCTTC
CASSPFNNEQFF
>NA|TRBV18|TRBJ1-2|TRBD1
TGTGCCAGCCACAGGGGGAACTATGGCTACACCTTC
CASHRGNYGYTF
>NA|TRBV5-6|TRBJ1-1|TRBD1
TGTGCCAGCAGCTTGTGGGGCGGGACAGGGGGAACTGAAGCTTTCTTT
CASSLWGGTGGTEAFF
>NA|TRBV9|TRBJ1-2|NA
TGTGCCAGCAGCCCCGCCTCTAGCTATGGCTACACCTTC
CASSPASSYGYTF
>NA|TRBV30|TRBJ2-3|NA
TGTGCCTGGAGTGTACGGGGTGGAACAGATACGCAGTATTTT
CAWSVRGGTDTQYF
>NA|TRBV5-7|TRBJ1-2|NA
TGTGCCAGCACCACTCCTCCGACCGGGACATACTATGGCTACACCTTC
CASTTPPTGTYYGYTF
>NA|TRBV28|TRBJ1-1|TRBD1
TGTGCCAGCAGTCTCCCCCACAGGGGGAACACTGAAGCTTTCTTT
CASSLPHRGNTEAFF
>NA|TRBV5-1|TRBJ1-5|NA
TGCGCCAGCAGCTTGGCCGAAGATCAGCCCCAGCATTTT
CASSLAEDQPQHF
>NA|TRBV18|TRBJ2-5|TRBD1
TGTGCCAGCTCACCAGGGACAGGGACCCAAGAGACCCAGTACTTC
CASSPGTGTQETQYF
>NA|TRBV7-2|TRBJ2-1|NA
TGTGCCAGCAGCTTAGCGCGAGGCGAGGGCTCGAGGTTCTTC
CASSLARGEGSRFF
>NA|TRBV25-1|TRBJ2-1|TRBD1
TGTGCCAGCAGGAGCTGGACAGGAACGAATGAGCAGTTCTTC
CASRSWTGTNEQFF
>NA|TRBV11-3|TRBJ2-1|NA
TGTGCCAGCAGCTTAGGGGTTCTCTATGAGCAGTTCTTC
CASSLGVLYEQFF
>NA|TRBV27|TRBJ1-3|TRBD1
TGTGCCAGCAGTTTGACAGGGGGAAACACCATATATTTT
CASSLTGGNTIYF
>NA|TRBV28|TRBJ2-3|NA
TGTGCCAGCAGACAGAACACAGATACGCAGTATTTT
CASRQNTDTQYF
>NA|TRBV2|TRBJ2-3|NA
TGTGCCAGCAGTGAGGGAGCTAGCGGCACAGATACGCAGTATTTT
CASSEGASGTDTQYF
>NA|TRBV4-2|TRBJ2-2|NA
TGTGCCAGCAGCCAACCCGGCACGTCAAACACCGGGGAGCTGTTTTTT
CASSQPGTSNTGELFF
>NA|TRBV19|TRBJ2-5|NA
TGTGCCAGTAGTATGTGGGAGGCCCAAGAGACCCAGTACTTC
CASSMWEAQETQYF
>NA|TRBV4-1|TRBJ2-3|TRBD2
TGCGCCAGCAGCCAAGATCCCCTAGCGGGAGGTGCCGGGGGCACAGATACGCAGTATTTT
CASSQDPLAGGAGGTDTQYF
>NA|TRBV27|TRBJ2-7|NA
TGTGCCAGCAGTTTATCCTTAAGTCACTACGAGCAGTACTTC
CASSLSLSHYEQYF
>NA|TRBV9|TRBJ2-3|NA
TGTGCCAGCAGCGTAGAAGGGTTGGGAGAAGTAGATACGCAGTATTTT
CASSVEGLGEVDTQYF
>NA|TRBV6-4|TRBJ2-1|NA
TGTGCCAGCAGAGTGGCCTACGGACCGTACAATGAGCAGTTCTTC
CASRVAYGPYNEQFF
>NA|TRBV18|TRBJ1-2|TRBD1
TGTGCCAGCTCACCAGGACAGGGTTATGGCTACACCTTC
CASSPGQGYGYTF
>NA|TRBV11-1|TRBJ2-5|NA
TGTGCCAGCAGTCACACAGGGACCCAGTACTTC
CASSHTGTQYF
>NA|TRBV7-2|TRBJ2-1|NA
TGTGCCAGCAGCTTTCAGTGGGCTACCTACAATGAGCAGTTCTTC
CASSFQWATYNEQFF
>NA|TRBV4-1|TRBJ1-2|NA
TGCGCCAGCAGCCAACCGGCGGCAGGGGTTGGGTATGGCTACACCTTC
CASSQPAAGVGYGYTF
>NA|TRBV4-1|TRBJ2-5|TRBD2
TGCGCCAGCAGCCAAGATTCCCTAGCGGGAGTTTCCCAGTACTTC
CASSQDSLAGVSQYF
>NA|TRBV19|TRBJ1-5|NA
TGTGCCAGTAGTATAGTTGCTGCAACCCAGCATTTT
CASSIVAATQHF
>NA|TRBV10-3|TRBJ2-7|NA
TGTGCCATCACGGCCGGGCCTAGCGACTCCTACGAGCAGTACTTC
CAITAGPSDSYEQYF
>NA|TRBV6-1|TRBJ1-3|NA
TGTGCCAGCAGTGATAACGGGAGCTCTGGAAACACCATATATTTT
CASSDNGSSGNTIYF
>once|TRBV9|TRBJ2-5|TRBD2
TGTGCCAGCAGCCCACGATCGGGCCGGGAGGTCCATATTCGCCAGGAGACCCAGTACTTC
CASSPRSGREVHIRQETQYF
>NA|TRBV29-1|TRBJ1-5|TRBD1
TGCAGCGCCTCAGAGGGACAGGGGCTCAATCAGCCCCAGCATTTT
CSASEGQGLNQPQHF
>once|TRBV9|TRBJ1-2|NA
TGTGCCAGCAGCGTAGGAGGCGGATTTAACTATGGCTACACCTTC
CASSVGGGFNYGYTF
>NA|TRBV27|TRBJ2-7|TRBD1
TGTGCCAGCAGCCGACAGGGTCCCTACGAGCAGTACTTC
CASSRQGPYEQYF
>NA|TRBV5-4|TRBJ2-2|TRBD2
TGTGCCGGAGAGGCCAATAGCGGGGGCACCGGGGAGCTGTTTTTT
CAGEANSGGTGELFF